The T cell receptor (beta chain) under discussion was sequenced for a study of blood T cell repertoires in COVID-19. Looking at the study overall: Sources were T cells, B-cell-depleted T cells, or PBMCs; the material itself was cDNA or gDNA.

V lost 0 bases, J lost 7 bases, and 5 bases stayed unmatched. The germline gives CDR1 MNHEY, CDR2 SVGEGT. This CDR3 spans 16 amino acids. Methods used by the authors: Scientists estimated how many nucleated cells there were by amplifying reference gene primers. Only in-frame clones appear in the TCRdb table, and some are missing; sequencing was by immunoSEQ multiplex PCR. V, J and clone size are taken as reported in that table, and D and trimming were inferred from the DNA itself. This sample has about 220,000 clones, with 80% to 90% found just once. Sequencing was performed on peripheral blood. This TCR was sampled from a woman aged 70-85 years with acute or convalescent COVID-19. The chain links TRBV6-2 or TRBV6-3 to TRBJ2-1; TRBD2 matches 11 bases. For the CDR3, the DNA is TGTGCCAGCAGTTACTCCTACGGGACTAGCGGAAATGAGCAGTTCTTC. Translating gives CASSYSYGTSGNEQFF.